Shown below are 6 T cell receptor beta chains from a single sample sequenced in a study of OX40 agonist ivuxolimab in advanced cancers. TCRdb keeps only in-frame clones here, not all; method: immunoSEQ multiplex PCR. Among around 55,000 clones listed, 89% were seen once. The sample in question was CD4+ or CD8+ T cells sorted from blood, obtained in a trial of the OX40 agonist ivuxolimab. These receptors were collected from an adult with an advanced solid tumor such as melanoma, head and neck, liver or kidney cancer.

The rearrangement joins TRBV28 to TRBJ1-6; D remains unclear. The CDR3 is made up of 16 amino acids. V gave up 2 bases and J gave up 11 bases, with 19 bases separating them. Germline loops: CDR1 MDHEN, CDR2 SYDVKM. Here the CDR3 reads CASSLRPGGPWAPLHF. The DNA for the CDR3 is TGTGCCAGCAGTTTACGCCCAGGAGGTCCCTGGGCACCCCTCCACTTT. Full variable domain (remainder filled in from reference TRBV28 and TRBJ1-6): DVKVTQSSRYLVKRTGEKVFLECVQDMDHENMFWYRQDPGLGLRLIYFSYDVKMKEKGDIPEGYSVSREKKERFSLILESASTNQTSMYLCASSLRPGGPWAPLHFGNGTRLTVT.

The rearrangement joins TRBV7-3 to TRBJ2-7; D is ambiguous. The CDR3 totals 13 residues. The V end lost 2 bases, the J end lost 9 bases, and 14 bases lay between the germline ends. CDR1 is SGHTA and CDR2 is FQGTGA in the germline V gene. In DNA form, the CDR3 reads TGTGCCAGCAGCTTAGAAGGGAACAGCGTGCAGTACTTC. Its translation is CASSLEGNSVQYF.

The genes are TRBV7-9 and TRBJ2-2; the match to TRBD2 covers 10 bases. V lost 2 bases, J lost 2 bases, and 8 bases stayed unmatched. This CDR3 spans 18 amino acids. Germline V gene data show CDR1 as SEHNR and CDR2 as FQNEAQ (reference sequence). The CDR3 region has the DNA TGTGCCAGCAGCTTACCACTAGCGGGACTATTTAACACCGGGGAGCTGTTTTTT. Translated: CASSLPLAGLFNTGELFF.

The genes are TRBV9 and TRBJ1-5; no definite D call. V dropped 3 bases and J dropped 7 bases, with 11 bases sitting between them. The CDR3 sequence is 13 residues long. In germline, CDR1 is SGDLS, CDR2 YYNGEE. The CDR3 protein is CASSGALGQPQHF. CDR3 in DNA: TGTGCCAGCAGCGGGGCCCTAGGGCAGCCCCAGCATTTT.

The CDR3 DNA reads TGTGCCAGCAGCGGCCTCTTCTACAGGGGCCCCAGGGGCTACACCTTC. Translating it yields CASSGLFYRGPRGYTF. The rearrangement links TRBV9 to TRBJ1-2, with 7 nucleotides matching TRBD1. The CDR3 covers 16 residues. The junction had 16 bases not matched to a gene; V was cut back by 3 bases and J by 8 bases. CDR1 is SGDLS and CDR2 is YYNGEE in the germline V gene.

The chain has TRBV2 and TRBJ1-6; no firm D call. V was trimmed by 0 bases and J by 10 bases, leaving 19 bases between them. CDR3 size: 17 residues. The germline CDR1 and CDR2 sequences are SNHLY and FYNNEI. The CDR3 loop is CASSEAKWGKGGSPLHF. The CDR3 DNA sequence: TGTGCCAGCAGTGAAGCGAAGTGGGGAAAGGGCGGATCACCCCTCCACTTT.